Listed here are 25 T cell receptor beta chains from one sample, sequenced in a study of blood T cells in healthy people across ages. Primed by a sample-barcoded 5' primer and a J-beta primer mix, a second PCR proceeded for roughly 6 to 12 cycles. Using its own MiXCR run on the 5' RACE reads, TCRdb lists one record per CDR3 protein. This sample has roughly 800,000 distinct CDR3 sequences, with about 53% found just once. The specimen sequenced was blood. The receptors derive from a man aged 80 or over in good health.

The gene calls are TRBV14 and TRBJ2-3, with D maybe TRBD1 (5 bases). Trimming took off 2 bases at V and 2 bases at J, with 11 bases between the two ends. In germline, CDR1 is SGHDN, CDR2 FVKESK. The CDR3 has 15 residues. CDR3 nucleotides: TGTGCCAGCAGCCAAAGCCCAGGGCCCACAGATACGCAGTATTTT. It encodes CASSQSPGPTDTQYF.

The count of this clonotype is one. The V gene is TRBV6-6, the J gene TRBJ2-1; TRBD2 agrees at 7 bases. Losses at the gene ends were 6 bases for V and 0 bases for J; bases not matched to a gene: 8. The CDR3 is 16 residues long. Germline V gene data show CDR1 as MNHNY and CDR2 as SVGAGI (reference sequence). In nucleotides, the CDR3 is TGTGCCAGCAGGGACCTAGCGGCCTACTCCTACAATGAGCAGTTCTTC. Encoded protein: CASRDLAAYSYNEQFF.

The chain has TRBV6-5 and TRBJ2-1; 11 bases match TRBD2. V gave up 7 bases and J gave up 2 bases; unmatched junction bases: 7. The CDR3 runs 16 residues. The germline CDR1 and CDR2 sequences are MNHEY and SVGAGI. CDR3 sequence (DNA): TGTGCCAGCACCCGCGCGACTAGCGGGACCTACAATGAGCAGTTCTTC. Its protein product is CASTRATSGTYNEQFF.

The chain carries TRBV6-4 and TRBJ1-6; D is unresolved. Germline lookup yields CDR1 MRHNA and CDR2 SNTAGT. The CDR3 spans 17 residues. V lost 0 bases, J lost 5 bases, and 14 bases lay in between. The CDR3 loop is CASSDSGRHCDNSPLHF. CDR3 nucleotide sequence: TGTGCCAGCAGTGACTCGGGCAGGCATTGTGATAATTCACCCCTCCACTTT.

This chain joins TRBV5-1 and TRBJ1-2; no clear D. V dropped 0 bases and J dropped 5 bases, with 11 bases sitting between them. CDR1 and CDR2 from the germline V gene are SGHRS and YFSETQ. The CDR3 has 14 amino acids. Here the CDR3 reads CASSLEQPSYGYTF. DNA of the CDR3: TGCGCCAGCAGCTTGGAACAACCCTCTTATGGCTACACCTTC.

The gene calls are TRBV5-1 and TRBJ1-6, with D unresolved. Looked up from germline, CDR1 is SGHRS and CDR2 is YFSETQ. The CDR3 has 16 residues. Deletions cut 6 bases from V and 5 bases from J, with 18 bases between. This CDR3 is CASTNGPTDNNSPLHF. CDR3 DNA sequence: TGCGCCAGCACGAACGGGCCGACGGATAATAATTCACCCCTCCACTTT.

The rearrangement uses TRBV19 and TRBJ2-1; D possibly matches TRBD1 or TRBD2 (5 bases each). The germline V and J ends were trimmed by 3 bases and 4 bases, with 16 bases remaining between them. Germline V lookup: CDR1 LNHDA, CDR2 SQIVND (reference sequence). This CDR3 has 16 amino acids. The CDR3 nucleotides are TGTGCCAGTAGTATGGGGGATGGGTTAGGATACAATGAGCAGTTCTTC. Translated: CASSMGDGLGYNEQFF. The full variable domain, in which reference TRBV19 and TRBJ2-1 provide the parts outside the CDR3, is DGGITQSPKYLFRKEGQNVTLSCEQNLNHDAMYWYRQDPGQGLRLIYYSQIVNDFQKGDIAEGYSVSREKKESFPLTVTSAQKNPTAFYLCASSMGDGLGYNEQFFGPGTRLTVL.

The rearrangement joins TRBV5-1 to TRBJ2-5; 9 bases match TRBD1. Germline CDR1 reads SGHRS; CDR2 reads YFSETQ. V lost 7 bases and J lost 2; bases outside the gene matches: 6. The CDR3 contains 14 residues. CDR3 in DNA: TGCGCCAGCTGTCCCGGGACAGGGCAAGAGACCCAGTACTTC. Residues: CASCPGTGQETQYF.

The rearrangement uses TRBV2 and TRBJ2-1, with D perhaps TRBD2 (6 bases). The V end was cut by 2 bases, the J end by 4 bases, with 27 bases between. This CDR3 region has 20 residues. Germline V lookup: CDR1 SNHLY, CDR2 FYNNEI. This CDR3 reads CASSEIPGIWAGRKYNEQFF. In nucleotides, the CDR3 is TGTGCCAGCAGTGAAATCCCCGGGATATGGGCGGGACGCAAATACAATGAGCAGTTCTTC.

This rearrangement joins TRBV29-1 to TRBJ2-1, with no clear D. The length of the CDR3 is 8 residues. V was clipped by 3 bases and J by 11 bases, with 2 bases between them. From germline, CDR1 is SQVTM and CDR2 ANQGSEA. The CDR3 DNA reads TGCAGCGTTGATCAGCAGTTCTTC. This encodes CSVDQQFF.

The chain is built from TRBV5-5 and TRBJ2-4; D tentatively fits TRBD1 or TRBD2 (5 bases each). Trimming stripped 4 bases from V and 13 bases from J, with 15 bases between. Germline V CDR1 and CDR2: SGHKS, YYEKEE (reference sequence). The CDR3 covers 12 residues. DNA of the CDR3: TGTGCCAGCAGCGAATGGGACCACCAGCAGTACTTC. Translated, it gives CASSEWDHQQYF.

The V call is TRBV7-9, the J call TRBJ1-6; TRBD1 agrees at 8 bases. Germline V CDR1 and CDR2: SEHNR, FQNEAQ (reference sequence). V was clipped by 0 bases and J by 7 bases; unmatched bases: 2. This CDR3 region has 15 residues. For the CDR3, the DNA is TGTGCCAGCAGCTTAGCGGACAGGGCGAATTCACCCCTCCACTTT. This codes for CASSLADRANSPLHF. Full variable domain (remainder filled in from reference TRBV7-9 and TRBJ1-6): DTGVSQNPRHKITKRGQNVTFRCDPISEHNRLYWYRQTLGQGPEFLTYFQNEAQLEKSRLLSDRFSAERPKGSFSTLEIQRTEQGDSAMYLCASSLADRANSPLHFGNGTRLTVT.

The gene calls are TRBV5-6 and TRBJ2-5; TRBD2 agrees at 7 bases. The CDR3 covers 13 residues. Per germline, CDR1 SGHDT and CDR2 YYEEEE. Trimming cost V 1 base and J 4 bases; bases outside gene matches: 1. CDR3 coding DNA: TGTGCCAGCAGCTTGCCTAGCGGAGAGACCCAGTACTTC. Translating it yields CASSLPSGETQYF. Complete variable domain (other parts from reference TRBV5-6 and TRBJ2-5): DAGVTQSPTHLIKTRGQQVTLRCSPKSGHDTVSWYQQALGQGPQFIFQYYEEEERQRGNFPDRFSGHQFPNYSSELNVNALLLGDSALYLCASSLPSGETQYFGPGTRLLVL.

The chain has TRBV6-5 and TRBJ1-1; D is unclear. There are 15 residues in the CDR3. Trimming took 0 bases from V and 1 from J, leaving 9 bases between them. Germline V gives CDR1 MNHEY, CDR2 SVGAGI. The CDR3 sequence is CASSYSYEGNTEAFF. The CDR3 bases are TGTGCCAGCAGTTACTCGTATGAGGGGAACACTGAAGCTTTCTTT.

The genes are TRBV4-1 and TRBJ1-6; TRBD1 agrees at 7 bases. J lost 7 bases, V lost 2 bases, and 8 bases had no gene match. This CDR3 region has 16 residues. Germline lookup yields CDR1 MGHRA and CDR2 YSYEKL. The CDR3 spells CASSQQPQGRNSPLHF. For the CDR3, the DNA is TGCGCCAGCAGCCAACAACCACAGGGGCGCAATTCACCCCTCCACTTT.

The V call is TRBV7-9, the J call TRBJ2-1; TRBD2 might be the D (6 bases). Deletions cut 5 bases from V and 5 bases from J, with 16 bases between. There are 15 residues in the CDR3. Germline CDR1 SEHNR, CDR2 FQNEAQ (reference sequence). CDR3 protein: CASSAPGRRDNEQFF. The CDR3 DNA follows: TGTGCCAGCAGCGCCCCCGGGAGACGGGACAATGAGCAGTTCTTC.

The CDR3 reads CASSYSIQGGHSGANVLTF. CDR3 nucleotide sequence: TGTGCCAGCAGTTACTCGATTCAGGGGGGGCACTCTGGGGCCAACGTCCTGACTTTC. The chain uses TRBV6-5 and TRBJ2-6, with D possibly being TRBD1 or TRBD2 (7 bases each). The length of the CDR3 is 19 residues. Trimming stripped 0 bases from V and 0 bases from J, with 15 bases between. Germline CDR1 and CDR2: MNHEY and SVGAGI.

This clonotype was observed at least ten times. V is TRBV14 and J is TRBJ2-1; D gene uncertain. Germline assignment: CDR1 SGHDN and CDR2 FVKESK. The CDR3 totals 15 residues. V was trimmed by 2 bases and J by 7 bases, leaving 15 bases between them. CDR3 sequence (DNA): TGTGCCAGCAGCCAAACCTCGTATGGTGGGAATGAGCAGTTCTTC. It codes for CASSQTSYGGNEQFF.

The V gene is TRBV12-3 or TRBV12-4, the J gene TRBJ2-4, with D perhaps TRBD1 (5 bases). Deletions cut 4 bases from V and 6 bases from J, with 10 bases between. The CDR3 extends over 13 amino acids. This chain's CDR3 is CASSWGFGNIQYF. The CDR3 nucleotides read TGTGCCAGCAGTTGGGGCTTCGGAAACATTCAGTACTTC.

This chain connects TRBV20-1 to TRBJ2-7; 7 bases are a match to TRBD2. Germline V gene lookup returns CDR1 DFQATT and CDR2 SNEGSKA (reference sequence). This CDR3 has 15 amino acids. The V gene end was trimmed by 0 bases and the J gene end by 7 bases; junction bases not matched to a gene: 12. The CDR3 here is CSARDLLAAYNEQYF. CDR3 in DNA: TGCAGTGCTAGAGATCTCCTAGCGGCATACAATGAGCAGTACTTC.

CDR3 sequence: CASTTAVSGANVLTF. For the CDR3, the DNA is TGTGCCAGCACGACGGCGGTCTCTGGGGCCAACGTCCTGACTTTC. The J gene is TRBJ2-6, the V gene TRBV28; D not certain. Trimming removed 7 bases from V and 0 bases from J, with 10 bases in between. CDR1 is MDHEN and CDR2 is SYDVKM in the germline V gene. CDR3 size: 15 residues.

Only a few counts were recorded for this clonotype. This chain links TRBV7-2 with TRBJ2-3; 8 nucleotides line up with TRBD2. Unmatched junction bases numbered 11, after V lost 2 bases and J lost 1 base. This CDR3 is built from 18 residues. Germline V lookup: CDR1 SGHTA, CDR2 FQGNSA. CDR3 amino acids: CASSLFSIETSGTDTQYF. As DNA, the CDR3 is TGTGCCAGCAGCTTATTTAGTATTGAGACTAGCGGCACAGATACGCAGTATTTT.

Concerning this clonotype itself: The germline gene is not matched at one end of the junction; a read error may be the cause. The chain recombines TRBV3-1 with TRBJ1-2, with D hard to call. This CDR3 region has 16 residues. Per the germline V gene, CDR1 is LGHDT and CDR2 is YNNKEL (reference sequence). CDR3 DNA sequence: TGTGCCAGCCGCCAAGTGAGTGCAGGCCGCAACTATGGCTACACCTTC. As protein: CASRQVSAGRNYGYTF.

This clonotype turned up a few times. The CDR3 is CSAADVQTQHF. In DNA form, the CDR3 reads TGCAGCGCCGCGGATGTCCAGACCCAGCATTTT. This rearrangement joins TRBV29-1 to TRBJ1-5, with D hard to call. Trimming pared 7 bases from V and 11 bases from J, leaving 15 bases between. The V gene's germline CDR1 is SQVTM and CDR2 ANQGSEA. This CDR3 has 11 amino acids.

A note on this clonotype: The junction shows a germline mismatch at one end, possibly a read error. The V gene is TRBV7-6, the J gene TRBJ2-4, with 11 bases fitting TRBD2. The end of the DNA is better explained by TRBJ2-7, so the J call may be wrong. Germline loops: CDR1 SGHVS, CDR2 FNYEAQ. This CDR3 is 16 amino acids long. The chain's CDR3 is CTSSFSIAGGSYEQYF. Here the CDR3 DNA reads TGTACCAGCAGCTTTTCGATAGCGGGAGGGTCCTACGAGCAGTACTTC.